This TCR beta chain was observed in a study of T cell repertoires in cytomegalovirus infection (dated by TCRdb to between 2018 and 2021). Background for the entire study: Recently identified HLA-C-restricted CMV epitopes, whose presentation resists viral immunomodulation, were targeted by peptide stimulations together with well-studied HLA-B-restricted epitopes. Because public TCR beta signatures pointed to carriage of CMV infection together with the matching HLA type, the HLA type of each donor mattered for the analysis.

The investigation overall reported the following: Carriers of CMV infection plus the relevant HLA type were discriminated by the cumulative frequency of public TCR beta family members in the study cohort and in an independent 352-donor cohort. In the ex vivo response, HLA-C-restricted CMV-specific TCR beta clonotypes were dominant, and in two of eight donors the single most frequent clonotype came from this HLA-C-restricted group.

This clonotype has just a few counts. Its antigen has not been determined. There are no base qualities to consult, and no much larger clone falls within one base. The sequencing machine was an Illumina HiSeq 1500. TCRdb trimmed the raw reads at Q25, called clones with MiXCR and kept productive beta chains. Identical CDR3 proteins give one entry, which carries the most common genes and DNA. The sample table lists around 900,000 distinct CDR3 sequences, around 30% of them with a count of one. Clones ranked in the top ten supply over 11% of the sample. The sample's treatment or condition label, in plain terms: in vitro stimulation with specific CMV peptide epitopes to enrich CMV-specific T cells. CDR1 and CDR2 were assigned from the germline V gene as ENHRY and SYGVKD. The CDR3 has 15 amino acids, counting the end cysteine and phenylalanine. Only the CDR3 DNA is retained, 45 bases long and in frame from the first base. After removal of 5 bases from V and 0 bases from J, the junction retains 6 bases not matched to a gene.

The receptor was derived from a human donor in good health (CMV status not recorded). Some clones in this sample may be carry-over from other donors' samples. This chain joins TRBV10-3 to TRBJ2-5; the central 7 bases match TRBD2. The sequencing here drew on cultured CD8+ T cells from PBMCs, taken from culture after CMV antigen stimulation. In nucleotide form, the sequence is TGTGCCATCAGTCCGGGACTATCTAACCAAGAGACCCAGTACTTC. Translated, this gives CAISPGLSNQETQYF.